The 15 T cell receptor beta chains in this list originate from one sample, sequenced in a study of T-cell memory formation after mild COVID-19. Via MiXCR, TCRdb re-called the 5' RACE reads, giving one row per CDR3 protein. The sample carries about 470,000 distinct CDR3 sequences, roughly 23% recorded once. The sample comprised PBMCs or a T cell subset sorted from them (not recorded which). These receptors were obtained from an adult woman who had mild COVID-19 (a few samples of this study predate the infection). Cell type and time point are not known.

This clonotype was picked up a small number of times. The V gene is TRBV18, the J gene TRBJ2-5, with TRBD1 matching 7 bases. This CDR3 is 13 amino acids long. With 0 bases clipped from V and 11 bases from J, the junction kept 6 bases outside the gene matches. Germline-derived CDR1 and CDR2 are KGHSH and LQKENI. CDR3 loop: CASSPPGTEIQYF. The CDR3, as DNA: TGTGCCAGCTCACCACCCGGGACAGAAATACAGTACTTC.

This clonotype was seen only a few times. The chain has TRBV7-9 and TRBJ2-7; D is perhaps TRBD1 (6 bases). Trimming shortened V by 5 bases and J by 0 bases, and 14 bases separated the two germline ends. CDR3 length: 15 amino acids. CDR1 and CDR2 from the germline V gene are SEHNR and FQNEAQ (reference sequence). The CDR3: CASSAGQTRSYEQYF. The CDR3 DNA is TGTGCCAGCAGCGCAGGACAGACCCGCTCCTACGAGCAGTACTTC.

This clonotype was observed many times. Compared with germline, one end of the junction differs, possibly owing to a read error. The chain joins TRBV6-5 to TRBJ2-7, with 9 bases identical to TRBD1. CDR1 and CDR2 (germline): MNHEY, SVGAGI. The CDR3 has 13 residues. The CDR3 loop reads CASSRTGAYEQYF. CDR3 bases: TGCGCCAGCAGCCGGACAGGGGCCTACGAGCAGTACTTC.

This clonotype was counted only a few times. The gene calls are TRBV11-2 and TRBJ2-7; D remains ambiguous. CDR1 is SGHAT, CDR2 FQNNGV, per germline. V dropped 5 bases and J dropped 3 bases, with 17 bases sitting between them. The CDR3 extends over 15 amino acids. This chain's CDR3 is CASSPSFSANYEQYF. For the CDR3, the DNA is TGTGCCAGCAGCCCCTCCTTCAGCGCAAACTACGAGCAGTACTTC.

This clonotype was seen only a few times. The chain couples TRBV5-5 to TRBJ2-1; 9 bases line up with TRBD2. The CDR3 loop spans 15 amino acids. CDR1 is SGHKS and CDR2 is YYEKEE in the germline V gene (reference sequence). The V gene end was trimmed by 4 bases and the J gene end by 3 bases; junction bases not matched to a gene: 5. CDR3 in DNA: TGTGCCAGCAGCACGGGACTAGCTCTCTACAATGAGCAGTTCTTC. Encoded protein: CASSTGLALYNEQFF.

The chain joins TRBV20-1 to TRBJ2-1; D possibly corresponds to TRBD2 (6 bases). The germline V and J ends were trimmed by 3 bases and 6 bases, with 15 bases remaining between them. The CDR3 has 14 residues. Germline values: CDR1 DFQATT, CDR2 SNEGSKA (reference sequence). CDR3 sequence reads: CSARDGGRSNEQFF. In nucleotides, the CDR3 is TGCAGTGCTAGGGACGGGGGAAGGTCCAATGAGCAGTTCTTC.

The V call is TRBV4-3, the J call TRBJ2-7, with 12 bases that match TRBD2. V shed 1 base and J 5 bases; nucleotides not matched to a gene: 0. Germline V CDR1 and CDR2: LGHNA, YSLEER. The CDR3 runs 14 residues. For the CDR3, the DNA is TGCGCCAGCAGCCAAGGACTAGCGGGAGACGAGCAGTACTTC. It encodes CASSQGLAGDEQYF.

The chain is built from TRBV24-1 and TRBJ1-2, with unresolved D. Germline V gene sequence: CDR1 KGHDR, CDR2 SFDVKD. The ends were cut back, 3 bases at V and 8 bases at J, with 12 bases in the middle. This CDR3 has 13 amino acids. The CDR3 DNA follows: TGTGCCACCAGTGATGGATCAATGCGGGGCTACACCTTC. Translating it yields CATSDGSMRGYTF.

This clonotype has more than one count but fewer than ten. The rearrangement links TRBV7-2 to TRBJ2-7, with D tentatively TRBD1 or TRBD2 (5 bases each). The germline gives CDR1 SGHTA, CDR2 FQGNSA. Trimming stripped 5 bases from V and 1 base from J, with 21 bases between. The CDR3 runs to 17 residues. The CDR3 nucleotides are TGTGCCAGCAGCCCGGGGCGGGCTAGCTGGGGTTCCTACGAGCAGTACTTC. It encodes CASSPGRASWGSYEQYF.

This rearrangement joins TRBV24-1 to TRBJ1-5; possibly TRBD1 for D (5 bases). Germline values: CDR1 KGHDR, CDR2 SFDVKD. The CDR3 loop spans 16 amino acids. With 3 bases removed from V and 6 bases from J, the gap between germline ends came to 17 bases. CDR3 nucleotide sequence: TGTGCCACCAGTGATAGTCTCAGGGAGAGAGGTCAGCCCCAGCATTTT. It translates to CATSDSLRERGQPQHF.

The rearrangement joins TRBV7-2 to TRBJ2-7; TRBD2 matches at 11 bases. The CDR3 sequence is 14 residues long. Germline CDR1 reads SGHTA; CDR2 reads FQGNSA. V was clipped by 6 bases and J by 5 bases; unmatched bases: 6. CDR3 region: CASRAGLAVNEQYF. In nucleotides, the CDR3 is TGTGCCAGCAGAGCGGGACTAGCGGTAAACGAGCAGTACTTC.

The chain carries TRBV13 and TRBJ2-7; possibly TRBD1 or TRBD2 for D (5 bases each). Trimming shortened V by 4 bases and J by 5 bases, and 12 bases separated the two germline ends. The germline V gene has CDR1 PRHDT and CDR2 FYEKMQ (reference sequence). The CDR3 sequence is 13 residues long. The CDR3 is CASSSEGEHEQYF. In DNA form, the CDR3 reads TGTGCCAGCAGCTCAGAAGGGGAGCACGAGCAGTACTTC.

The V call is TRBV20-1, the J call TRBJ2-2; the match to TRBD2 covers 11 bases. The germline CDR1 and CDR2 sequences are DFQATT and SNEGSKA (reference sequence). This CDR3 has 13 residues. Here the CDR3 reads CGLLAGDTGELFF. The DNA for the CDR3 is TGCGGATTACTAGCGGGAGACACCGGGGAGCTGTTTTTT.

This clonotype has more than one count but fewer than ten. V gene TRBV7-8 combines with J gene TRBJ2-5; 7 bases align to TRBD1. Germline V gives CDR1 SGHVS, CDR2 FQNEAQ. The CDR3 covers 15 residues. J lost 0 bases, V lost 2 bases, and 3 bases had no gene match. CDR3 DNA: TGTGCCAGCAGCTTACCGACAGGGTACCAAGAGACCCAGTACTTC. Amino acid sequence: CASSLPTGYQETQYF.

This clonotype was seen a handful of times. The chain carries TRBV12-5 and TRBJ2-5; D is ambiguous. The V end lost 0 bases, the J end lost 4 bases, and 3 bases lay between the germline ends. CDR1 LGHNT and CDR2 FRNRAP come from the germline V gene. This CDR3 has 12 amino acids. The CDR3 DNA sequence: TGTGCTAGTGGTTTGGTACCAGAGACCCAGTACTTC. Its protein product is CASGLVPETQYF.